This note documents a single T cell receptor beta chain sequence. Its antigen is unknown. The CDR3 covers 16 residues. Germline V lookup: CDR1 MNHNY, CDR2 SVGAGI (reference sequence). V gave up 0 bases and J gave up 2 bases; unmatched junction bases: 4. A multiplex PCR was run with 60 Vbeta primers and 13 Jbeta primers. Some clones are missing from TCRdb's copy, which holds only in-frame ones; the method was immunoSEQ multiplex PCR. The repertoire holds fewer than 120,000 clones, with just over 75% as singletons. The data were taken from a study of cytomegalovirus exposure and HLA in healthy donors. Study-level findings and limits: Specificity of a few CMV-associated chains for CMV antigens was verified in vitro.

This rearrangement joins TRBV6-6 to TRBJ2-5; 9 nucleotides match TRBD2. The receptor comes from a man aged 25 to 45 in good health and CMV-seropositive. The source material was PBMCs. The CDR3 DNA reads as TGTGCCAGCAGTTACTCGTCGCGGGGGGGTCAAGAGACCCAGTACTTC. Translating it yields CASSYSSRGGQETQYF.